The rows below give T cell receptor beta chains drawn from one sample of a study of T cell changes during pregnancy in multiple sclerosis. The repertoire was sequenced with immunoSEQ multiplex PCR; TCRdb's copy has only in-frame clones and lacks some. The table has 40,000 to 60,000 clones, 85% to 95% seen once. The sequencing used CD4+ T cells from peripheral blood mononuclear cells, collected in the first trimester of pregnancy. These receptors were obtained from a female donor with multiple sclerosis, enrolled in a pregnancy study. Each CDR3 is given with its conserved first and last residue. A D gene is named only where the DNA matches it firmly. Clone size is given for some rows only: seen once, a few or many times, or a class if the clone is expanded.

J gene: TRBJ2-1; D gene: .; V gene: TRBV18; clone size: .; CDR3 DNA: TGTGCCAGCTCACCGGACAGATCCAATGAGCAGTTCTTC; CDR3 protein: CASSPDRSNEQFF
J gene: TRBJ1-2; D gene: TRBD1; V gene: TRBV6-6; clone size: .; CDR3 DNA: TGTGCCAGTACAACAGGGGATAGGGGCTACACCTTC; CDR3 protein: CASTTGDRGYTF
J gene: TRBJ1-4; D gene: .; V gene: TRBV27; clone size: .; CDR3 DNA: TGTGCCAGCACTGACAGAACTAATGAAAAACTGTTTTTT; CDR3 protein: CASTDRTNEKLFF
J gene: TRBJ2-2; D gene: TRBD2; V gene: TRBV2; clone size: once; CDR3 DNA: TGTGCCAGCAGTGACCCGGGACTAGCGGGGGGGCCCGGCGGGGAGCTGTTTTTT; CDR3 protein: CASSDPGLAGGPGGELFF
J gene: TRBJ1-5; D gene: .; V gene: TRBV19; clone size: .; CDR3 DNA: TGTGCCAGTAGGACAGGTCTGTATCAGCCCCAGCATTTT; CDR3 protein: CASRTGLYQPQHF
J gene: TRBJ2-1; D gene: .; V gene: TRBV2; clone size: .; CDR3 DNA: TGTGCCAGCAGTGGGTCCGGGGGATCCTACAATGAGCAGTTCTTC; CDR3 protein: CASSGSGGSYNEQFF
J gene: TRBJ1-1; D gene: .; V gene: TRBV19; clone size: .; CDR3 DNA: TGTGCCAGTAGCAAACAGGGTGCTGAAGCTTTCTTT; CDR3 protein: CASSKQGAEAFF
J gene: TRBJ1-6; D gene: .; V gene: TRBV5-1; clone size: .; CDR3 DNA: TGCGCCAGCAGCCAAGACACGTCCAGCTATAATTCACCCCTCCACTTT; CDR3 protein: CASSQDTSSYNSPLHF
J gene: TRBJ2-7; D gene: .; V gene: TRBV2; clone size: .; CDR3 DNA: TGTGCCAGCAGCCCAGATCTTTACGAGCAGTACTTC; CDR3 protein: CASSPDLYEQYF
J gene: TRBJ2-7; D gene: .; V gene: TRBV18; clone size: .; CDR3 DNA: TGTGCCAGCTCACCACAGATAGCGGAAACCGAGCAGTACTTC; CDR3 protein: CASSPQIAETEQYF
J gene: TRBJ1-4; D gene: .; V gene: TRBV30; clone size: .; CDR3 DNA: TGTGCCTGGAGTGCCCACAGCTCAACTAATGAAAAACTGTTTTTT; CDR3 protein: CAWSAHSSTNEKLFF
J gene: TRBJ1-2; D gene: TRBD1; V gene: TRBV7-2; clone size: .; CDR3 DNA: TGTGCCAGCAGCTCACAGGGGGACGGCTACACCTTC; CDR3 protein: CASSSQGDGYTF
J gene: TRBJ2-1; D gene: .; V gene: TRBV18; clone size: .; CDR3 DNA: TGTGCCAGCTCACCACGGCAGGAAAATGAGCAGTTCTTC; CDR3 protein: CASSPRQENEQFF
J gene: TRBJ1-6; D gene: TRBD1; V gene: TRBV7-3; clone size: .; CDR3 DNA: TGTGCCAGCAGCGCGGGACAGGGTCATTCACCCCTCCACTTT; CDR3 protein: CASSAGQGHSPLHF
J gene: TRBJ1-3; D gene: .; V gene: TRBV30; clone size: .; CDR3 DNA: TGTGCCTCTACAGCAACCTCTGGAAACACCATATATTTT; CDR3 protein: CASTATSGNTIYF
J gene: TRBJ2-2; D gene: TRBD1; V gene: TRBV6-5; clone size: .; CDR3 DNA: TGTGCCAGCAGTCAGACAGGGGCGAACACCGGGGAGCTGTTTTTT; CDR3 protein: CASSQTGANTGELFF
J gene: TRBJ2-3; D gene: .; V gene: TRBV7-9; clone size: .; CDR3 DNA: TGTGCCAGCAGCTTAGTCGATCGAGAGGCGAGCACAGATACGCAGTATTTT; CDR3 protein: CASSLVDREASTDTQYF
J gene: TRBJ1-3; D gene: .; V gene: TRBV25-1; clone size: .; CDR3 DNA: TGTGCCAGCAGTTCCCGGGAGGGTACTGGAAACACCATATATTTT; CDR3 protein: CASSSREGTGNTIYF
J gene: TRBJ2-7; D gene: .; V gene: TRBV6-5; clone size: .; CDR3 DNA: TGTGCCAGCAGTAAAGGGGGGGGCCGGAACGAGCAGTACTTC; CDR3 protein: CASSKGGGRNEQYF
J gene: TRBJ1-2; D gene: .; V gene: TRBV7-9; clone size: once; CDR3 DNA: TGTGCCAGCAGCTTAGGGACACGGAATTATGGCTACACCTTC; CDR3 protein: CASSLGTRNYGYTF
J gene: TRBJ1-2; D gene: .; V gene: TRBV5-6; clone size: .; CDR3 DNA: TGTGCCAGCAGCTTGGACAGGGACTATGGCTACACCTTC; CDR3 protein: CASSLDRDYGYTF
J gene: TRBJ2-3; D gene: TRBD2; V gene: TRBV5-1; clone size: .; CDR3 DNA: TGCGCCAGCAGGCTAGCGGGGGGGCAAAGCACAGATACGCAGTATTTT; CDR3 protein: CASRLAGGQSTDTQYF
J gene: TRBJ1-3; D gene: .; V gene: TRBV14; clone size: .; CDR3 DNA: TGTGCCAGCAGCCAAGTTCTACGAAGCTCTGGAAACACCATATATTTT; CDR3 protein: CASSQVLRSSGNTIYF
J gene: TRBJ1-1; D gene: TRBD1; V gene: TRBV18; clone size: .; CDR3 DNA: TGTGCCAGCTCACCGGACAGGACGAACACTGAAGCTTTCTTT; CDR3 protein: CASSPDRTNTEAFF
J gene: TRBJ2-7; D gene: TRBD1; V gene: TRBV18; clone size: .; CDR3 DNA: TGTGCCAGCTCACGTACAGGGACAGGGGGCTACGAGCAGTACTTC; CDR3 protein: CASSRTGTGGYEQYF
J gene: TRBJ2-1; D gene: .; V gene: TRBV5-1; clone size: .; CDR3 DNA: TGCGCCAGCAGCTTACAGGGTATGAATGAGCAGTTCTTC; CDR3 protein: CASSLQGMNEQFF
J gene: TRBJ2-7; D gene: .; V gene: TRBV19; clone size: .; CDR3 DNA: TGTGCCAGTAGTATAACGGCAGGGGGGCCCTACGAGCAGTACTTC; CDR3 protein: CASSITAGGPYEQYF
J gene: TRBJ2-1; D gene: TRBD2; V gene: TRBV5-4; clone size: .; CDR3 DNA: TGTGCCAGCAGCATCAGCGGGGTGCTCTATAATGAGCAGTTCTTC; CDR3 protein: CASSISGVLYNEQFF
J gene: TRBJ2-2; D gene: .; V gene: TRBV4-1; clone size: .; CDR3 DNA: TGCGCCAGCAGCCAAGATCCCGGAGACTCTTACACCGGGGAGCTGTTTTTT; CDR3 protein: CASSQDPGDSYTGELFF
J gene: TRBJ1-4; D gene: .; V gene: TRBV2; clone size: .; CDR3 DNA: TGTGCCAGCAGTGAACCTACCGGGATACCCGCAACTAATGAAAAACTGTTTTTT; CDR3 protein: CASSEPTGIPATNEKLFF
J gene: TRBJ1-1; D gene: .; V gene: TRBV7-9; clone size: .; CDR3 DNA: TGTGCCAGCAGCTTAGCCGGGAACACTGAAGCTTTCTTT; CDR3 protein: CASSLAGNTEAFF
J gene: TRBJ2-7; D gene: TRBD1; V gene: TRBV5-4; clone size: .; CDR3 DNA: TGTGCCAGCAGCTTGGGGACAGGTAGCTCCTACGAGCAGTACTTC; CDR3 protein: CASSLGTGSSYEQYF
J gene: TRBJ1-6; D gene: .; V gene: TRBV7-6; clone size: .; CDR3 DNA: TGTGCCAGCGGCCCTGACCTAGATTCACCCCTCCACTTT; CDR3 protein: CASGPDLDSPLHF
J gene: TRBJ1-3; D gene: TRBD1; V gene: TRBV6-1; clone size: .; CDR3 DNA: TGTGCCAGCAGTGCTGGGGACAGGGCGGGATTTGGAAACACCATATATTTT; CDR3 protein: CASSAGDRAGFGNTIYF
J gene: TRBJ1-2; D gene: .; V gene: TRBV11-1; clone size: once; CDR3 DNA: TGTGCCAGCAGCCCCAGGGGTGCGAACTATGGCTACACCTTC; CDR3 protein: CASSPRGANYGYTF
J gene: TRBJ1-6; D gene: TRBD1; V gene: TRBV5-4; clone size: .; CDR3 DNA: TGTGCCAGCAGCGAGAACGCAGGGGGCCGTAATTCACCCCTCCACTTT; CDR3 protein: CASSENAGGRNSPLHF
J gene: TRBJ2-5; D gene: .; V gene: TRBV7-9; clone size: .; CDR3 DNA: TGTGCCAGCAGCCCTACCGCCGGGACAAGAATGATAACCCAGTACTTC; CDR3 protein: CASSPTAGTRMITQYF
J gene: TRBJ1-2; D gene: .; V gene: TRBV9; clone size: .; CDR3 DNA: TGTGCCAGCAGTCGGACAGACCTCTCGGGGGGCTACACCTTC; CDR3 protein: CASSRTDLSGGYTF
J gene: TRBJ1-6; D gene: .; V gene: TRBV14; clone size: .; CDR3 DNA: TGTGCCAGCAGGCCCGGGGTAGTTTCACCCCTCCACTTT; CDR3 protein: CASRPGVVSPLHF
J gene: TRBJ2-1; D gene: .; V gene: TRBV18; clone size: .; CDR3 DNA: TGTGCCAGCTCACCAAGGTTCCTCCAGGGCTCCTACAATGAGCAGTTCTTC; CDR3 protein: CASSPRFLQGSYNEQFF
J gene: TRBJ2-1; D gene: .; V gene: TRBV11-3; clone size: .; CDR3 DNA: TGTGCCAGCAGCTTAGGGTCGGCGGGGGCCCTCTACAATGAGCAGTTCTTC; CDR3 protein: CASSLGSAGALYNEQFF
J gene: TRBJ1-3; D gene: .; V gene: TRBV7-2; clone size: .; CDR3 DNA: TGTGCCAGCAGCTTAGGGGAGGGGGGTACTGGAAACACCATATATTTT; CDR3 protein: CASSLGEGGTGNTIYF
J gene: TRBJ1-3; D gene: TRBD1; V gene: TRBV4-1; clone size: .; CDR3 DNA: TGCGCCAGCAGCACCTTTTACCGGGACAGGGGAAACACCATATATTTT; CDR3 protein: CASSTFYRDRGNTIYF
J gene: TRBJ1-5; D gene: .; V gene: TRBV5-1; clone size: .; CDR3 DNA: TGCGCCAGCAGCCCAGCTGGGGGGGGTCAGCCCCAGCATTTT; CDR3 protein: CASSPAGGGQPQHF
J gene: TRBJ2-2; D gene: .; V gene: TRBV25-1; clone size: .; CDR3 DNA: TGTGCCAGCACCAGCGATCACACCGGGGAGCTGTTTTTT; CDR3 protein: CASTSDHTGELFF
J gene: TRBJ1-6; D gene: .; V gene: TRBV13; clone size: .; CDR3 DNA: TGTGCCAGCAGCCACCGAGGAGGCTCCTATAATTCACCCCTCCACTTT; CDR3 protein: CASSHRGGSYNSPLHF
J gene: TRBJ1-1; D gene: .; V gene: TRBV6-1; clone size: .; CDR3 DNA: TGTGCCAGCAGTCTTCGACAGGCGGGGAACACTGAAGCTTTCTTT; CDR3 protein: CASSLRQAGNTEAFF
J gene: TRBJ1-2; D gene: .; V gene: TRBV30; clone size: .; CDR3 DNA: TGTGCCTTTACTGGCGGGGGCCCCAATGAAGCCTTC; CDR3 protein: CAFTGGGPNEAF
J gene: TRBJ2-7; D gene: .; V gene: TRBV27; clone size: .; CDR3 DNA: TGTGCCAGCAGTTGGCCCGAGCAGTACTTC; CDR3 protein: CASSWPEQYF
J gene: TRBJ2-1; D gene: TRBD1; V gene: TRBV28; clone size: .; CDR3 DNA: TGTGCCAGCAGTTTGGACAGGGGTTCGGGCTATGAGCAGTTCTTC; CDR3 protein: CASSLDRGSGYEQFF
J gene: TRBJ2-7; D gene: TRBD1; V gene: TRBV5-1; clone size: once; CDR3 DNA: TGCGCCAGCAGCCCCGGGACAGGATTTTCCTACGAGCAGTACTTC; CDR3 protein: CASSPGTGFSYEQYF
J gene: TRBJ1-2; D gene: .; V gene: TRBV14; clone size: .; CDR3 DNA: TGTGCCAGCAGCCAAGATCTGGCAGGGTATGGCTACACCTTC; CDR3 protein: CASSQDLAGYGYTF